This TCR beta chain comes out of a study of OX40 agonist ivuxolimab in advanced cancers. Study-wide background: It was ivuxolimab, an agonistic anti-OX40 (CD134) antibody, that patients were treated with. Points from the study as a whole: Dose levels from 0.1 to 3.0 mg/kg saw CD4+ and CD8+ blood T cells expand clonally by week 6. Among some nonresponders, normalized T-cell clonal expansion was also low.

In the case of this clone: Its antigen is not identified.

Clones were sequenced by immunoSEQ multiplex PCR, and TCRdb holds only the in-frame ones, with some missing. The data contain about 110,000 clones, around 90% of them singletons. Germline V gives CDR1 SGHRS, CDR2 YFSETQ. Trimming took 3 bases from V and 4 from J, leaving 10 bases between them. This CDR3 contains 13 residues. The sequence derives from an adult with an advanced solid tumor such as melanoma, head and neck, liver or kidney cancer. This chain links TRBV5-1 with TRBJ1-2, with unresolved D. The input for sequencing was CD4+ or CD8+ T cells sorted from blood, taken in a trial of the OX40 agonist ivuxolimab. The CDR3 is CASSSDGAYGYTF. Here the CDR3 DNA reads TGCGCCAGCAGCTCGGACGGAGCCTATGGCTACACCTTC. The entire variable domain, with the rest obtained from reference TRBV5-1 and TRBJ1-2, is as follows: KAGVTQTPRYLIKTRGQQVTLSCSPISGHRSVSWYQQTPGQGLQFLFEYFSETQRNKGNFPGRFSGRQFSNSRSEMNVSTLELGDSALYLCASSSDGAYGYTFGSGTRLTVV.